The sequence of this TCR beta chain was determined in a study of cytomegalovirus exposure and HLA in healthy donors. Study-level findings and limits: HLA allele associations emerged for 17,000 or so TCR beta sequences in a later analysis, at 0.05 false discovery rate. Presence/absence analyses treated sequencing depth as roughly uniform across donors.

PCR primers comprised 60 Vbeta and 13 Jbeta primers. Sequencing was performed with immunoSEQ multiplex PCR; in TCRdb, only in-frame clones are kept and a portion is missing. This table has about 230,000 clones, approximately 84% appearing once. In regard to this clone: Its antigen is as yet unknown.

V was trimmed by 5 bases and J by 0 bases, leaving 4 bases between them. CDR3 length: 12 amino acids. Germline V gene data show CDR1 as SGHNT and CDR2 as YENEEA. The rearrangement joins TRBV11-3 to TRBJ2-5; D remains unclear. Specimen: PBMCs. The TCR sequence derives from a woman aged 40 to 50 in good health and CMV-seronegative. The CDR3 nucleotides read TGTGCCAGCAGCGCGAACCAAGAGACCCAGTACTTC. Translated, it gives CASSANQETQYF.